This TCR beta chain was captured in a study of blood T cell repertoires in COVID-19 (dated by TCRdb to about 2020). As for the study more broadly: Samples from collaborators originated in the United States, Italy and Spain and spanned both the acute and convalescent phases of COVID-19. The prospective study material was composed of cDNA or gDNA derived from T cells, B-cell-depleted T cells, or PBMCs. Subjects who had been exposed to COVID-19, were actively infected with it, or had recovered from it provided the deeply sampled blood TCRbeta repertoires that made up the dataset. The repertoires were made available in a free public database intended to serve as a resource for research on the immune response to SARS-CoV-2. Samples were obtained from the ongoing ImmuneRACE study (first 160 participants) and from approximately 1,200 subjects provided by 6 global collaborators. A de-identified subject ID, COVID-19 status, age in years and sex were almost always included in the sample metadata. Where available, HLA class I and class II types were taken from metadata supplied by the sample provider and were not determined by assay-based typing.

The immunoSEQ Assay, a bias-controlled multiplex PCR, was used to amplify TCRbeta CDR3 regions from genomic DNA. Regarding the original processing steps: Nucleated cell counts per sample were estimated from amplification of reference gene primers within the assay. To quantify the absolute abundance of each unique TCRbeta CDR3 rearrangement, sequence reads were collapsed and filtered. For each sample, productive Simpson clonality was calculated as the square root of Simpson's diversity index across productive rearrangements. This is the immuneACCESS table as TCRdb keeps it, with only in-frame sequences that have V and J called. A part of the clones is gone; compared with another copy, unresolved V genes explain less than half, and the rest is unexplained. The V and J calls and the clone size are those of that table, but D and trimming were determined from the DNA. In this sample the table shows roughly 250,000 clones, 70% to 90% of which occur a single time. The ten largest clones take up around 2.2% of the sample.

A second Seattle source provided samples from volunteer blood donors who had recovered from COVID-19. The collaborating institutions used their own protocols to collect whole blood in K2EDTA tubes. For TCRbeta analysis, collaborators shipped samples in one of three forms: frozen whole blood, isolated PBMCs, or DNA extracted from either of those sample types. Study-wide conclusions, independent of this receptor: The amount of clinical and demographic metadata varied by source and participant and was provided uncurated.

Relative to germline, V is 5 bases shorter and J is 2 bases shorter, with 15 bases between their ends. CDR1 is given as SGHTA and CDR2 as FQGTGA, both from the germline V gene. From the cysteine up to the phenylalanine, the CDR3 has a length of 15 residues. Of the read, only the CDR3 DNA is kept; its 45 bases are in frame from base 1. A word on this clone: There is no known antigen for this receptor. No qualities accompany the bases; no much larger clone lies one base away.

In this chain, TRBV7-3 is recombined with TRBJ2-5, with TRBD1 perhaps the D gene, on 6 matching bases. The sequenced material came from peripheral blood. This TCR was recovered from a middle-aged woman who had recovered from COVID-19. The DNA is as follows: TGTGCCAGCAGCCACAACGCAGGGGCGCAAGAGACCCAGTACTTC. Translated, it gives CASSHNAGAQETQYF.